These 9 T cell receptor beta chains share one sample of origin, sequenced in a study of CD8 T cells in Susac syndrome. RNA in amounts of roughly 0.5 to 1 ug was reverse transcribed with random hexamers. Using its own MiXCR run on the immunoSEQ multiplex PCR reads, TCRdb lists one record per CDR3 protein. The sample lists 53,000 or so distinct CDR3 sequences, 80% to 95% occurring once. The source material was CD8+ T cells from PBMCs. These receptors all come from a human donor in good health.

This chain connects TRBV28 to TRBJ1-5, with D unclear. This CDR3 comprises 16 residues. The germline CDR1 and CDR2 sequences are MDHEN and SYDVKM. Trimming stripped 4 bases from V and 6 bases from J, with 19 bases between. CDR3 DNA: TGTGCCAGCAGTTCGTCCCCTTTTAAGGCCAGTCAGCCCCAGCATTTT. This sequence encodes CASSSSPFKASQPQHF.

CDR3 protein: CASSTSGRAEQFF. In nucleotides, the CDR3 is TGTGCCAGCAGTACTAGCGGGAGGGCTGAGCAGTTCTTC. The chain carries TRBV28 and TRBJ2-1, with 13 bases identical to TRBD2. The CDR3 sequence is 13 residues long. With 5 bases clipped from V and 9 bases from J, the junction kept 1 base outside the gene matches. CDR1 MDHEN and CDR2 SYDVKM come from the germline V gene.

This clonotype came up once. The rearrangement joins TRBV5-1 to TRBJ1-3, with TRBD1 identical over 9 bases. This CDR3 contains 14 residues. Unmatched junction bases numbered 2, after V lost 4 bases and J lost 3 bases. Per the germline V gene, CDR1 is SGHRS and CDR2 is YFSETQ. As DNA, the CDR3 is TGCGCCAGCAGCCGGGACAGGGATGGAAACACCATATATTTT. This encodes CASSRDRDGNTIYF. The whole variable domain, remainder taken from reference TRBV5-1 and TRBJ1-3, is KAGVTQTPRYLIKTRGQQVTLSCSPISGHRSVSWYQQTPGQGLQFLFEYFSETQRNKGNFPGRFSGRQFSNSRSEMNVSTLELGDSALYLCASSRDRDGNTIYFGEGSWLTVV.

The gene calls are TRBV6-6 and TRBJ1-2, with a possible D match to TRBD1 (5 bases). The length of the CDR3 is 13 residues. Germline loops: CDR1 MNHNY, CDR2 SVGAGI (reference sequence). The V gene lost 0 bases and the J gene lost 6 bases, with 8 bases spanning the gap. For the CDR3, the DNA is TGTGCCAGCAGTTACTCGGGGGGAGATGGCTACACCTTC. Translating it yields CASSYSGGDGYTF.

The CDR3 DNA follows: TGTGCCAGCAGTTTATCCACAGGATACGAGCAGTACTTC. The encoded protein is CASSLSTGYEQYF. The chain is built from TRBV27 and TRBJ2-7; the D gene is possibly TRBD1 (5 bases). This CDR3 comprises 13 residues. V lost 0 bases and J 4 bases, leaving 7 bases between the germline ends. Germline V gives CDR1 MNHEY, CDR2 SMNVEV (reference sequence).

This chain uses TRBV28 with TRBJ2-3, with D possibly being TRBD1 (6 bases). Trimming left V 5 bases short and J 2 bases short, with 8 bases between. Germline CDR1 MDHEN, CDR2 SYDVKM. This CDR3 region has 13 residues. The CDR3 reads CASSGDNTDTQYF. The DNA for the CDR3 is TGTGCCAGCAGTGGGGACAACACAGATACGCAGTATTTT.

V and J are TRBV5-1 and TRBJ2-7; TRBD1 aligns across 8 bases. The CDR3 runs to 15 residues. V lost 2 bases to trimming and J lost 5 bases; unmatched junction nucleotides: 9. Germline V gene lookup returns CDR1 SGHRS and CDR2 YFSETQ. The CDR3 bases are TGCGCCAGCAGCTTAGTCCCAGGGGGCATCGACGAGCAGTACTTC. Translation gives CASSLVPGGIDEQYF.

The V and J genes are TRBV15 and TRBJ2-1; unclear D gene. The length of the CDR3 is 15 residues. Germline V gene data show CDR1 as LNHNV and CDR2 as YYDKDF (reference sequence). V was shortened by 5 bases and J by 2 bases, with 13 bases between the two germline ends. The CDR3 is CATSLRAPPYNEQFF. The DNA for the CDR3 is TGTGCCACCAGCCTCCGGGCCCCTCCCTACAATGAGCAGTTCTTC.

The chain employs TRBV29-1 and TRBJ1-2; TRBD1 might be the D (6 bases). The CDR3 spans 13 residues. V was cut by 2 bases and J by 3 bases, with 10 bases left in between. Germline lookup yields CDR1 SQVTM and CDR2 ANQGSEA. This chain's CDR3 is CSVESGVDYGYTF. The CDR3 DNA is TGCAGCGTTGAATCAGGGGTTGACTATGGCTACACCTTC.